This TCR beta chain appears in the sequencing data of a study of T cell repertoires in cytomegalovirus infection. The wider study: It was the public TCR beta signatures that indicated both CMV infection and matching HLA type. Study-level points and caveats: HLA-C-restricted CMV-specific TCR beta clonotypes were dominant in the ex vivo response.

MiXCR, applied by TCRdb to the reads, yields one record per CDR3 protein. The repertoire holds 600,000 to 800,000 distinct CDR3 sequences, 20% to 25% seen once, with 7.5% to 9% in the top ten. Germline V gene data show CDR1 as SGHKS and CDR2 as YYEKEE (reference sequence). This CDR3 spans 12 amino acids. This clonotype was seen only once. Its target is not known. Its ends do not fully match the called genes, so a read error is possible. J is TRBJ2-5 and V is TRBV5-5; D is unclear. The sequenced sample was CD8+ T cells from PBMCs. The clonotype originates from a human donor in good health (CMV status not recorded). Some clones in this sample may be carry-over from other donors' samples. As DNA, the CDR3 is TGTGCCAACAGCTTGAATAGGGAGACCCAGTACTTC. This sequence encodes CANSLNRETQYF.